A single sample is the source of the 24 T cell receptor beta chains below, sequenced in a study of T cells in Graves' hyperthyroidism and ophthalmopathy (dated by TCRdb to about 2019). To prepare the library, multiplex PCR was applied. The sequencing machine was an Illumina HiSeq 2000. TCR beta CDR3 regions were amplified from RNA transcripts. A first-round RT-PCR of the TCR CDR3 used the HTBI primer set with the Qiagen OneStep RT-PCR kit. The public reads were reprocessed in TCRdb via fastp at Q25 and MiXCR, keeping in-frame beta chains. CDR3 protein duplicates are merged, each entry listing the most common genes and DNA. The sample includes more than 40,000 distinct CDR3 sequences, with more than 40% observed a single time. Roughly a third of the sample goes to the ten largest clones. Source material: peripheral blood or thyroid tissue (not recorded which). The receptor set was obtained from a woman in her fifties or sixties with Graves' hyperthyroidism.

This clonotype appeared many times. The chain links TRBV28 to TRBJ2-7; no clear D gene. Trimming removed 3 bases from V and 7 bases from J, with 10 bases in between. CDR1 and CDR2 from the germline V gene are MDHEN and SYDVKM. The CDR3 extends over 12 amino acids. CDR3: CASSFYGLEQYF. The CDR3 nucleotides are TGTGCCAGCAGTTTCTACGGGCTAGAGCAGTACTTC. Looking up the rest from reference TRBV28 and TRBJ2-7 gives the full variable domain: DVKVTQSSRYLVKRTGEKVFLECVQDMDHENMFWYRQDPGLGLRLIYFSYDVKMKEKGDIPEGYSVSREKKERFSLILESASTNQTSMYLCASSFYGLEQYFGPGTRLTVT.

As concerns this clonotype: An end of the junction does not agree with germline; a read error may underlie this. V and J are TRBV19 and TRBJ2-2; D assignment may be TRBD1 or TRBD2 (5 bases each). The CDR3 covers 15 residues. The germline CDR1 and CDR2 sequences are LNHDA and SQIVND (reference sequence). The CDR3 DNA is TGTGCCAGCAGTATCGGGCAGGGATTTACCGGGGAGCTGCTTTTT. Protein product: CASSIGQGFTGELLF.

This clonotype has at least ten counts. The rearrangement joins TRBV12-3 or TRBV12-4 to TRBJ1-5, with 8 bases fitting TRBD1. The V gene end was trimmed by 6 bases and the J gene end by 4 bases; junction bases not matched to a gene: 5. This CDR3 is 14 amino acids long. The DNA for the CDR3 is TGTGCCAGCAGCGGACAGGGAAGAAATCAGCCCCAGCATTTT. This sequence encodes CASSGQGRNQPQHF.

CDR3 sequence reads: CASSRTAGGQETQYF. CDR3 DNA sequence: TGTGCCAGCAGCCGTACAGCGGGAGGGCAGGAGACCCAGTACTTC. The rearrangement links TRBV5-6 to TRBJ2-5; TRBD2 agrees at 10 bases. V shed 4 bases, J shed 5 bases, and the junction held 8 bases outside the gene matches. In germline, CDR1 is SGHDT, CDR2 YYEEEE. The CDR3 runs 15 residues.

In its sample, this clonotype was seen many times. The chain is built from TRBV20-1 and TRBJ2-6, with D uncertain. Germline values: CDR1 DFQATT, CDR2 SNEGSKA (reference sequence). The CDR3 loop spans 14 amino acids. V dropped 4 bases and J dropped 0 bases, with 7 bases sitting between them. CDR3 protein: CSAITLSGANVLTF. The CDR3 nucleotides are TGCAGTGCTATTACACTCTCTGGGGCCAACGTCCTGACTTTC.

CDR3 loop: CSVEGSWETQYF. The CDR3 DNA reads as TGCAGCGTTGAGGGTAGCTGGGAGACCCAGTACTTC. The chain uses TRBV29-1 and TRBJ2-5; D is unresolved. The CDR3 has 12 amino acids. V was trimmed by 3 bases and J by 5 bases, leaving 10 bases between them. Germline loops: CDR1 SQVTM, CDR2 ANQGSEA.

Points on this clonotype: A much larger clonotype is one base distant, so this may be a read error. The rearrangement links TRBV4-1 to TRBJ2-2; no clear D gene. Germline values: CDR1 MGHRA, CDR2 YSYEKL. Trimming cost V 2 bases and J 1 base, with 14 bases left between them. This CDR3 comprises 17 residues. This chain's CDR3 is CASSQNRTLLNTGELFF. The CDR3 region has the DNA TGCGCCAGCAGCCAAAATAGAACCCTCTTGAACACCGGGGAGCTGTTTTTT.

The CDR3 DNA is TGCAGCGTTGGGGGGACAGGGGGCTTTCACGAGCAGTACTTC. Protein sequence: CSVGGTGGFHEQYF. The rearrangement links TRBV29-1 to TRBJ2-7; TRBD1 aligns across 12 bases. CDR1 and CDR2 from the germline V gene are SQVTM and ANQGSEA. The trim removed 4 bases at V and 5 bases at J, leaving 6 bases unmatched. The CDR3 runs to 14 residues.

This clonotype came up many times. This chain connects TRBV11-2 to TRBJ1-1; D gene ambiguous. The V end lost 5 bases, the J end lost 1 base, and 17 bases lay between the germline ends. This CDR3 spans 16 amino acids. The V gene's germline CDR1 is SGHAT and CDR2 FQNNGV. This CDR3 is CASSVRLWGGNTEAFF. CDR3 sequence (DNA): TGTGCCAGCAGCGTTCGGCTCTGGGGAGGGAACACTGAAGCTTTCTTT.

By frequency in the sample, this clonotype is large (0.1 to 1%). The V gene is TRBV29-1, the J gene TRBJ2-2; the D is unclear. The CDR3 runs 13 residues. Looked up from germline, CDR1 is SQVTM and CDR2 is ANQGSEA. V was shortened by 5 bases and J by 0 bases, with 7 bases between the two germline ends. The CDR3 nucleotides are TGCAGCGTTTTCGGCGCGAACACCGGGGAGCTGTTTTTT. Protein sequence: CSVFGANTGELFF.

V and J are TRBV20-1 and TRBJ2-5; possible D gene TRBD1, 6 bases. In germline, CDR1 is DFQATT, CDR2 SNEGSKA (reference sequence). Trimming cost V 4 bases and J 4 bases, with 13 bases left between them. This CDR3 has 13 residues. The CDR3 DNA reads as TGCAGTGCTAACCGACAGGTTGGAGAGACCCAGTACTTC. This gives the protein CSANRQVGETQYF.

This clonotype was seen many times. The J gene is TRBJ1-1, the V gene TRBV5-1; no firm D call. Germline assignment: CDR1 SGHRS and CDR2 YFSETQ. Between the trimmed V and J ends, which lost 0 bases and 7 bases, there was a span of 10 bases. CDR3 length equals 13 residues. CDR3 residues: CASSLVVSGEAFF. CDR3 sequence (DNA): TGCGCCAGCAGCTTGGTGGTATCGGGTGAAGCTTTCTTT.

This clonotype was recorded many times. This sequence may be a read error, since a much larger clone differs from it by one base. The gene calls are TRBV20-1 and TRBJ1-3; D is undetermined. With 1 base removed from V and 1 base from J, the gap between germline ends came to 26 bases. Germline CDR1 reads DFQATT; CDR2 reads SNEGSKA (reference sequence). The CDR3 is made up of 20 amino acids. The CDR3 region is CSARGGYGWSAGWSGNTIYF. The CDR3 DNA reads as TGCAGTGCTAGAGGTGGTTACGGTTGGTCCGCCGGTTGGTCTGGAAACACCATATATTTT.

This clonotype was picked up a small number of times. The chain joins TRBV2 to TRBJ1-2; a possible D gene is TRBD1 (5 bases). Trimming took off 5 bases at V and 6 bases at J, with 10 bases between the two ends. CDR1 is SNHLY, CDR2 FYNNEI, per germline. The CDR3 has 12 residues. CDR3 amino acids: CASSLDTNGYTF. For the CDR3, the DNA is TGTGCCAGCAGTCTGGACACAAATGGCTACACCTTC. Full variable domain (remainder filled in from reference TRBV2 and TRBJ1-2): EPEVTQTPSHQVTQMGQEVILRCVPISNHLYFYWYRQILGQKVEFLVSFYNNEISEKSEIFDDQFSVERPDGSNFTLKIRSTKLEDSAMYFCASSLDTNGYTFGSGTRLTVV.

Many counts were recorded for this clonotype. This may come from a read error, since a much larger clone is one base off. This CDR3 fails to terminate in the conserved phenylalanine or tryptophan, so it likely reflects a read error. V gene TRBV20-1 combines with J gene TRBJ1-1; D remains ambiguous. This CDR3 is 14 amino acids long. Trimming shortened V by 4 bases and J by 4 bases, and 16 bases separated the two germline ends. CDR1 is DFQATT and CDR2 is SNEGSKA in the germline V gene (reference sequence). This chain's CDR3 is CSAMIVQSVTEAFL. The DNA of the CDR3 is TGCAGTGCTATGATTGTACAGTCCGTCACTGAAGCTTTCCTT.

This clonotype was observed many times. This chain connects TRBV15 to TRBJ2-3, with unresolved D. Germline assignment: CDR1 LNHNV and CDR2 YYDKDF (reference sequence). The CDR3 spans 15 residues. Trimming removed 1 base from V and 3 bases from J, with 11 bases in between. The CDR3 loop is CATSRGIGSTDTQYF. DNA for the CDR3: TGTGCCACCAGCAGAGGTATCGGGTCTACAGATACGCAGTATTTT.

This chain connects TRBV10-3 to TRBJ1-5; perhaps TRBD1 as D (5 bases). The CDR3 is made up of 13 amino acids. Germline values: CDR1 ENHRY, CDR2 SYGVKD. Trimming left V 6 bases short and J 7 bases short, with 13 bases between. The CDR3 sequence is CAIRAAGNQPQHF. The CDR3 nucleotides are TGTGCCATCAGGGCCGCAGGGAACCAGCCCCAGCATTTT.

This clonotype was recorded at least ten times. This rearrangement joins TRBV7-3 to TRBJ2-2, with D unresolved. V was trimmed by 5 bases and J by 6 bases, leaving 10 bases between them. Per germline, CDR1 SGHTA and CDR2 FQGTGA. The CDR3 length is 13 residues. CDR3 residues: CASSLLSAGELFF. The CDR3 DNA sequence: TGTGCCAGCAGCCTATTAAGCGCCGGGGAGCTGTTTTTT.

This clonotype was seen repeatedly, ten times or more. The V gene is TRBV6-6, the J gene TRBJ1-2; D is perhaps TRBD1 (5 bases). The germline V gene has CDR1 MNHNY and CDR2 SVGAGI (reference sequence). CDR3 length equals 13 residues. The V and J ends lost 11 bases and 4 bases respectively, with 17 bases between them. The CDR3 loop reads CAGNRQGRYGYTF. CDR3 DNA: TGTGCCGGAAACCGGCAGGGACGCTATGGCTACACCTTC.

This clonotype was counted ten times or more. The chain joins TRBV3-1 to TRBJ1-3; D perhaps matches TRBD1 (5 bases). The CDR3 spans 14 residues. The germline gives CDR1 LGHDT, CDR2 YNNKEL (reference sequence). V lost 4 bases and J lost 3, with 10 bases in between. CDR3 nucleotide sequence: TGTGCCAGCAGCCCCAGGGCTTATGGAAACACCATATATTTT. Protein product: CASSPRAYGNTIYF.

This clonotype appeared a few times. V is TRBV7-3 and J is TRBJ2-2; a possible D gene is TRBD1 (7 bases). V was cut by 5 bases and J by 4 bases, with 17 bases left in between. This CDR3 is 16 amino acids long. In germline, CDR1 is SGHTA, CDR2 FQGTGA. As DNA, the CDR3 is TGTGCCAGCAGCCCCCAGGGGGGAGGTGTCACCGGGGAGCTGTTTTTT. The encoded protein is CASSPQGGGVTGELFF.

This clonotype appeared many times. The rearrangement links TRBV20-1 to TRBJ2-5; 11 bases fit TRBD2. Germline-derived CDR1 and CDR2 are DFQATT and SNEGSKA (reference sequence). V trimming: 6 bases; J trimming: 0 bases; junction bases outside the gene matches: 12. The CDR3 totals 17 residues. CDR3 DNA: TGCAGTGCAAGTAGCGGGAGGGCCTCGTGGGACCAAGAGACCCAGTACTTC. Translation: CSASSGRASWDQETQYF.

This clonotype was seen more than once but under ten times. Since a much larger clone is just one base distant, this may be a read error. The chain links TRBV5-5 to TRBJ2-7; possible D gene TRBD2, 5 bases. Germline CDR1 and CDR2: SGHKS and YYEKEE (reference sequence). This CDR3 contains 16 residues. CDR3 sequence: CASGLVVRRSSYEQYF. CDR3 in DNA: TGTGCCAGCGGCTTGGTCGTCAGGAGGAGCTCCTACGAGCAGTACTTC.

This clonotype is a singleton in its sample. The chain joins TRBV7-6 to TRBJ1-5; D perhaps matches TRBD1 (6 bases). CDR1 SGHVS and CDR2 FNYEAQ come from the germline V gene. The CDR3 is made up of 13 amino acids. V dropped 5 bases and J dropped 5 bases, with 10 bases sitting between them. This chain's CDR3 is CASSPGGDQPQHF. The CDR3 bases are TGTGCCAGCAGCCCGGGGGGCGATCAGCCCCAGCATTTT. Looking up the rest from reference TRBV7-6 and TRBJ1-5 gives the full variable domain: GAGVSQSPRYKVTKRGQDVALRCDPISGHVSLYWYRQALGQGPEFLTYFNYEAQQDKSGLPNDRFSAERPEGSISTLTIQRTEQRDSAMYRCASSPGGDQPQHFGDGTRLSIL.